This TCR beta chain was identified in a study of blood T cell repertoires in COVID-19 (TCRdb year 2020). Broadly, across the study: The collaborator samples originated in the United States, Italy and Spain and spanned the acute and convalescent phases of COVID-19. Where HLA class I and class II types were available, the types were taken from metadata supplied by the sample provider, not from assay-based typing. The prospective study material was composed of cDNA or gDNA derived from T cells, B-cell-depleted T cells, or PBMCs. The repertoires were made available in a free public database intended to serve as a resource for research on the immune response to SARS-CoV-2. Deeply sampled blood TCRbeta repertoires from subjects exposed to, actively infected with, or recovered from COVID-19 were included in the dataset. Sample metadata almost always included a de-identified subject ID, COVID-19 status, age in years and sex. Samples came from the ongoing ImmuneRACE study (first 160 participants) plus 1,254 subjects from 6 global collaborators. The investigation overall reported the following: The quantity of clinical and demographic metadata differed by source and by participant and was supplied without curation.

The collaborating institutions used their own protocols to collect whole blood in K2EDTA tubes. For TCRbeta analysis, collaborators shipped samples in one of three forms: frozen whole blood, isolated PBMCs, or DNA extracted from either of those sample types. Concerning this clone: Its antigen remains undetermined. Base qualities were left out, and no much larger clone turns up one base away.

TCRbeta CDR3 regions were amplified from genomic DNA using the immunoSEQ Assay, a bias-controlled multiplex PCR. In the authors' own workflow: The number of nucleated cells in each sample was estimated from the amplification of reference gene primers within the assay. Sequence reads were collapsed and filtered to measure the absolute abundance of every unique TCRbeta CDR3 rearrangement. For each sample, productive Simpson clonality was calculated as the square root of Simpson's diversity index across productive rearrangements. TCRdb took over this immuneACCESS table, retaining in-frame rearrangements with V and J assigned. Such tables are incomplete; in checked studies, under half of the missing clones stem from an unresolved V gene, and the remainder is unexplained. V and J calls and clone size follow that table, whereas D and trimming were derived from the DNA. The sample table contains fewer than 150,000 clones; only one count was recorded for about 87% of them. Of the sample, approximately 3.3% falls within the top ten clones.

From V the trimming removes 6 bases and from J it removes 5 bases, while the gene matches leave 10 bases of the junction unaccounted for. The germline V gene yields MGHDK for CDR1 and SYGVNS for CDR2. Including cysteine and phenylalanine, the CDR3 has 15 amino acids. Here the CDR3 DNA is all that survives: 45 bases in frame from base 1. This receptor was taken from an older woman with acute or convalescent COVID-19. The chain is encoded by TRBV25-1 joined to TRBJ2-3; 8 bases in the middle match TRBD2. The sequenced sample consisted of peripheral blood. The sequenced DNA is TGTGCCAGCAGCTCGCCAGCGGGAGTAGGAGATACGCAGTATTTT. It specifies CASSSPAGVGDTQYF.